This T cell receptor beta chain comes out of a study of cytomegalovirus exposure and HLA in healthy donors. Notes on the study in general: Several of the most significant clusters appeared linked to common viral pathogens, based on a later analysis. A later analysis linked a missense variant in DCLRE1C to the trimming of TCR beta V and J genes. Analysis performed later found 16,000 or so TCR beta sequences associated with HLA alleles at 0.05 false discovery rate.

Nominally healthy donors provided the samples, though records likely missed some immune exposures. Germline CDR1 reads SGHVS; CDR2 reads FNYEAQ. The CDR3 contains 13 residues. Trimming pared 2 bases from V and 8 bases from J, leaving 9 bases between. The PCR was carried out with 60 Vbeta primers and 13 Jbeta primers. TCRdb keeps only in-frame clones here, not all; method: immunoSEQ multiplex PCR. Here the sample spans about 190,000 clones, about three quarters being singletons. This clone was found once. Its antigen is undetermined. Sequenced material: PBMCs. The chain recombines TRBV7-6 with TRBJ1-4; unclear D gene. The receptor's source is a woman in her forties in good health and CMV-seronegative. CDR3 in DNA: TGTGCCAGCAGCTTACAGAGAGGGGAAAAACTGTTTTTT. It codes for CASSLQRGEKLFF.